This T cell receptor (beta chain) was found in a study of blood T cells in healthy people across ages. The wider study: Template switching recovered approximately one barcoded beta molecule for every two T cells. Study-wide results and caveats: Leaving the PBMCs unsorted stopped any conclusive comparison of naive versus antigen-experienced cells. Age showed a roughly linear inverse relationship with TCR beta diversity per million T cells.

About this clonotype itself: Its specificity is unknown.

The CDR3 loop spans 18 amino acids. The V end lost 3 bases, the J end lost 1 base, and 19 bases lay between the germline ends. Germline V gene lookup returns CDR1 MNHEY and CDR2 SVGEGT. Total RNA extracted from each sample amounted to at least 6 micrograms. Through a sample-barcoded 5' primer and a J-beta primer mix, a second PCR was run for roughly 6 to 12 cycles. Each CDR3 protein is one row after TCRdb ran MiXCR on the 5' RACE reads. The sample gives 2 million or so distinct CDR3 sequences, roughly 50% of which show up once; about 2.1% is in the top ten. The chain has TRBV6-2 or TRBV6-3 and TRBJ2-1, with unresolved D. The sequence derives from a woman aged 40 to 50 in good health. Sequences were obtained from blood. The CDR3 loop is CASSYGSRRLRSYNEQFF. DNA of the CDR3: TGTGCCAGCAGTTATGGGTCCAGGCGGCTTAGGTCCTACAATGAGCAGTTCTTC.